This entry concerns a single TCR beta chain. Its antigen is currently unknown. cDNA molecules carried unique molecular identifiers, and template switching added a universal primer site. From the 5' RACE reads, TCRdb called clonotypes with MiXCR, one entry per CDR3 protein. The repertoire holds 1.5 million to 2 million distinct CDR3 sequences, with around 29% as singletons. This entry belongs to a study of identical twins. CDR1 is DFQATT and CDR2 is SNEGSKA in the germline V gene (reference sequence). The CDR3 is 12 residues long. Study observations and caveats: Invariant MAIT and iNKT cells may have partly biased zero-insertion analyses. Low generation probability was overrepresented in out-of-frame alpha sequences shared by twins. The degree of excess twin sharing was weaker in beta out-of-frame sequences.

What was sequenced was cord blood. The chain recombines TRBV20-1 with TRBJ2-7; 8 nucleotides line up with TRBD1. The DNA matches TRBJ2-5 better at its end, which makes the J call doubtful. The TCR comes from a newborn girl in good health. The DNA of the CDR3 is TGCAGTGCTAGAGGGACAGGGGAGACCCAGTACTTC. This sequence encodes CSARGTGETQYF.